These 25 T cell receptor beta chains originate from one sample sequenced in a study of CD8+CD57+ T cells in acquired aplastic anemia. CDR3 and TCR beta VDJ profiling relied on a genomic DNA template. TCRdb re-called the reads through MiXCR, storing one row per CDR3 protein. Here the sample spans hundreds of thousands of distinct CDR3 sequences, about 70% being singletons. The specimen sequenced was sorted CD4+, CD8+, or CD8+CD57+ T cells (not recorded which) from PBMCs. All receptors derive from a human donor in good health, serving as a control.

The V gene is TRBV12-3 or TRBV12-4, the J gene TRBJ1-2; possibly TRBD1 for D (5 bases). The CDR3 loop spans 13 amino acids. Trimming cost V 10 bases and J 8 bases, with 20 bases left between them. The CDR3 DNA reads TGTGCCACCACCGGGGCAGGGACGGCGGGCTACACCTTC. The encoded protein is CATTGAGTAGYTF.

This clonotype was counted at least ten times. This chain uses TRBV6-6 with TRBJ2-2, with D possibly being TRBD1 (5 bases). This CDR3 has 16 residues. Trimming pared 7 bases from V and 0 bases from J, leaving 15 bases between. The germline CDR1 and CDR2 sequences are MNHNY and SVGAGI (reference sequence). The CDR3 region has the DNA TGTGCCAGCACTCCGTGGGGCACTTCGAACACCGGGGAGCTGTTTTTT. Translated: CASTPWGTSNTGELFF.

A note on this clonotype: A read error may produce the germline difference seen at one junction end. In nucleotides, the CDR3 is TGTGCCAGCAGCCAAGACCGGGGTGGTTACGAGCTGTACTTC. It translates to CASSQDRGGYELYF. V usage is TRBV14 and J usage is TRBJ2-7, with D perhaps matching TRBD2 (5 bases). CDR1 and CDR2 (germline): SGHDN, FVKESK. The CDR3 runs to 14 residues.

This chain uses TRBV12-3 or TRBV12-4 with TRBJ2-7; possible D gene TRBD1, 5 bases. The length of the CDR3 is 15 residues. Trimming removed 2 bases at V and 2 bases at J, with 13 bases between. Here the CDR3 reads CASSLSGQGTYEQYF. The CDR3 DNA reads TGTGCCAGCAGTTTATCTGGGCAGGGAACCTACGAGCAGTACTTC.

CDR3 amino acids: CASSSRTGIDTQYF. DNA for the CDR3: TGTGCCAGCAGCTCTAGGACAGGGATAGATACGCAGTATTTT. This rearrangement joins TRBV7-2 to TRBJ2-3; TRBD1 aligns across 8 bases. V lost 4 bases to trimming and J lost 5 bases; unmatched junction nucleotides: 5. This CDR3 comprises 14 residues. Germline values: CDR1 SGHTA, CDR2 FQGNSA.

V usage is TRBV7-3 and J usage is TRBJ2-1; no clear D. V was cut by 4 bases and J by 13 bases, with 23 bases left in between. The germline V gene has CDR1 SGHTA and CDR2 FQGTGA. The CDR3 totals 15 residues. The CDR3 coding sequence is TGTGCCAGCAGCTGGAGAGGACGGTACGCCCGGTTCCAGTTCTTC. It yields the protein CASSWRGRYARFQFF.

This clonotype was recorded a few times. Written as DNA, the CDR3 is TGCAGCAGGGAACAATCCGACAGGGGATCGGGAAACACCATATATTTT. As protein: CSREQSDRGSGNTIYF. This chain uses TRBV29-1 with TRBJ1-3, with 8 bases lining up with TRBD1. Unmatched junction bases numbered 16, after V lost 8 bases and J lost 4 bases. This CDR3 region has 16 residues. Germline V gives CDR1 SQVTM, CDR2 ANQGSEA.

This clonotype came up many times. The rearrangement joins TRBV6-5 to TRBJ1-1; D remains unclear. Trimming cost V 7 bases and J 3 bases, with 15 bases left between them. This CDR3 contains 14 residues. Looked up from germline, CDR1 is MNHEY and CDR2 is SVGAGI. The CDR3 protein is CASILRAGDTEAFF. The CDR3 nucleotides read TGTGCCAGCATCCTACGGGCAGGAGACACTGAAGCTTTCTTT.

As regards this clonotype: This is likely a read error, given that the CDR3 carries no conserved phenylalanine or tryptophan at its end. The DNA is left out, because the CDR3 cannot be placed on it with certainty; the CDR3 is given as TCRdb lists it. The V and J genes are TRBV7-8 and TRBJ2-7. Ends included, the CDR3 has 13 residues. Germline-derived CDR1 and CDR2 are SGHVS and FQNEAQ. The CDR3 sequence: CASSHRGQVKQHL.

This clonotype was seen at least ten times. The genes are TRBV12-3 or TRBV12-4 and TRBJ1-1; possibly TRBD1 for D (5 bases). This CDR3 has 14 amino acids. The V end lost 1 base, the J end lost 6 bases, and 12 bases lay between the germline ends. In nucleotides, the CDR3 is TGTGCCAGCAGTTTAGGTAGGGGCATCGCTGAAGCTTTCTTT. Its translation is CASSLGRGIAEAFF.

The chain uses TRBV6-2 or TRBV6-3 and TRBJ2-7; D remains ambiguous. V was pared by 2 bases and J by 2 bases, with 13 bases between. This CDR3 region has 15 residues. Per the germline V gene, CDR1 is MNHEY and CDR2 is SVGEGT. The DNA for the CDR3 is TGTGCCAGCAGTTACAGCGAGGACCAAACCTACGAGCAGTACTTC. Its translation is CASSYSEDQTYEQYF.

A remark on this clonotype: This CDR3 fails to terminate in the conserved phenylalanine or tryptophan, so it likely reflects a read error. It is unclear where the CDR3 begins or ends on the DNA, so no DNA is shown, and the CDR3 is as TCRdb lists it. CDR3 sequence reads: CASSVRGERRPYY. V and J are TRBV7-2 and TRBJ2-7; the D call of TRBD1 is as the table states it, not checked on the DNA. The V gene's germline CDR1 is SGHTA and CDR2 FQGNSA. Ends included, the CDR3 has 13 residues.

CDR3 sequence: CSARAASGYEQYF. The CDR3 DNA reads as TGCAGTGCTAGAGCCGCTAGCGGGTACGAGCAGTACTTC. The V and J genes are TRBV20-1 and TRBJ2-7; TRBD2 aligns across 8 bases. Germline V gene lookup returns CDR1 DFQATT and CDR2 SNEGSKA (reference sequence). Trimming cost V 1 base and J 4 bases; bases outside gene matches: 3. The CDR3 spans 13 residues.

This clonotype was detected many times. The chain combines TRBV7-2 with TRBJ2-7; 9 nucleotides match TRBD2. The CDR3 loop spans 14 amino acids. The germline CDR1 and CDR2 sequences are SGHTA and FQGNSA. With V trimmed by 6 bases and J by 3 bases, 6 bases remained unmatched. Here the CDR3 DNA reads TGTGCCAGCAGTCGCGGGGGGGGTCACTACGAGCAGTACTTC. Protein product: CASSRGGGHYEQYF.

This clonotype was counted once. The genes are TRBV10-3 and TRBJ2-7; D perhaps matches TRBD2 (5 bases). CDR1 is ENHRY, CDR2 SYGVKD, per germline. Deletions cut 5 bases from V and 9 bases from J, with 20 bases between. This CDR3 contains 14 residues. DNA for the CDR3: TGTGCCATCAGTCAGCGGCTAGAAACGAACGCGCAGTACTTC. This translates into CAISQRLETNAQYF.

V usage is TRBV5-1 and J usage is TRBJ1-3, with TRBD1 matching over 7 bases. This CDR3 is 16 amino acids long. Per the germline V gene, CDR1 is SGHRS and CDR2 is YFSETQ. Trimming removed 0 bases from V and 2 bases from J; junction bases left unmatched: 5. The CDR3 nucleotides are TGCGCCAGCAGCTTGGACAGGGGTTACACTGGAAACACCATATATTTT. Its translation is CASSLDRGYTGNTIYF.

This clonotype was recorded only once. The chain joins TRBV7-9 to TRBJ1-2, with 8 bases identical to TRBD1. Germline CDR1 SEHNR, CDR2 FQNEAQ (reference sequence). The length of the CDR3 is 15 residues. V was clipped by 5 bases and J by 14 bases; unmatched bases: 19. CDR3 in amino acids: CASSRALQDRDNQTF. CDR3 nucleotide sequence: TGTGCCAGCAGCCGGGCCTTGCAGGACAGGGACAATCAGACCTTC.

Of note for this clonotype: One end of the junction is discordant with germline, which a read error may explain. The rearrangement joins TRBV7-2 to TRBJ1-5; D not certain. Germline-derived CDR1 and CDR2 are SGHTA and FQGNSA. CDR3 length: 12 amino acids. CDR3 DNA sequence: TGTGCCAGCAGCTTAGCAGATCAGGCCCAACATTTT. Protein product: CASSLADQAQHF.

This clonotype was picked up many times. The rearrangement joins TRBV19 to TRBJ2-3; TRBD1 matches at 9 bases. The germline gives CDR1 LNHDA, CDR2 SQIVND (reference sequence). V lost 5 bases and J lost 4; bases outside the gene matches: 10. The CDR3 spans 16 residues. The CDR3 sequence is CASSPGTGRSSDTQYF. The CDR3 DNA follows: TGTGCCAGTAGTCCTGGGACAGGGCGGTCGTCAGATACGCAGTATTTT.

This clonotype was picked up one time. The CDR3 does not close with the conserved phenylalanine or tryptophan, likely indicating a read error. Because the CDR3's place on the DNA is in doubt, the DNA is left out and the CDR3 is given as listed by TCRdb. The CDR3 region is CASSFNYTGPQEY. V gene TRBV7-2 combines with J gene TRBJ1-4; whether TRBD1, the table's D call, matches the DNA was not checked. The V gene's germline CDR1 is SGHTA and CDR2 FQGNSA. Both ends counted, the CDR3 spans 13 residues.

The rearrangement uses TRBV5-5 and TRBJ1-2; no clear D gene. The CDR3 consists of 15 residues. V was clipped by 3 bases and J by 2 bases, with 14 bases between them. Germline assignment: CDR1 SGHKS and CDR2 YYEKEE (reference sequence). The CDR3 bases are TGTGCCAGCAGCTCGTCCACCTCCGGGAACTATGGCTACACCTTC. This sequence encodes CASSSSTSGNYGYTF.

At least ten counts were recorded for this clonotype. The gene calls are TRBV10-1 and TRBJ2-5, with 12 bases aligning to TRBD2. This CDR3 comprises 17 residues. The V segment lost 2 bases and the J segment 6 bases; nucleotides outside the gene matches: 10. CDR1 and CDR2 from the germline V gene are WNHNN and SYGVQD (reference sequence). CDR3 bases: TGCGCCAGCAGTGAGAGGGGGGCTAGCGGGGGGGCAAAGACCCAGTACTTC. Protein sequence: CASSERGASGGAKTQYF.

Note on this clonotype: This is likely a read error, given that the CDR3 carries no conserved phenylalanine or tryptophan at its end. This chain uses TRBV11-3 with TRBJ1-2; D remains unclear. Germline-derived CDR1 and CDR2 are SGHNT and YENEEA. CDR3 length: 16 residues. Trimming removed 3 bases at V and 4 bases at J, with 18 bases between. CDR3: CASSLTRYGGPYGYTY. CDR3 bases: TGTGCCAGCAGCTTGACCAGATACGGCGGCCCCTATGGCTACACCTAC.

The gene calls are TRBV9 and TRBJ1-6; a possible D gene is TRBD1 (5 bases). V was shortened by 5 bases and J by 13 bases, with 25 bases between the two germline ends. CDR3 length equals 16 residues. Germline V lookup: CDR1 SGDLS, CDR2 YYNGEE. The CDR3, as DNA: TGTGCCAGCAGACAATCAGAGGGCGGGGCACTTTCTCCCCTCCACTTT. This translates into CASRQSEGGALSPLHF.

This clonotype was counted many times. The V gene is TRBV7-9, the J gene TRBJ1-1, with D perhaps TRBD1 (6 bases). The V end lost 1 base, the J end lost 1 base, and 13 bases lay between the germline ends. Germline CDR1 and CDR2: SEHNR and FQNEAQ (reference sequence). The CDR3 loop spans 16 amino acids. The DNA for the CDR3 is TGTGCCAGCAGCTTAGGGATGGGGGCCCCGAACACTGAAGCTTTCTTT. Translated: CASSLGMGAPNTEAFF.